The clone carrying this T cell receptor beta chain was counted between two and nine times. This specimen comes from a study of identical twins. From the 5' RACE reads, TCRdb called clonotypes with MiXCR, one entry per CDR3 protein. The data hold some 300,000 distinct CDR3 sequences, with approximately 13% observed a single time. The same sample was also used in a study of yellow fever vaccine responses in identical twins.

The sequenced material came from CD8+ T cells sorted from blood. This sequence originates from a woman between 18 and 29 years old in good health.

CDR3 bases: TGCAGTGCTAGAGTGGGACAGGGGAAGGTCTACGAGCAGTACTTC. This codes for CSARVGQGKVYEQYF. V and J are TRBV20-1 and TRBJ2-7; TRBD1 matches at 10 bases. The CDR3 extends over 15 amino acids. Per the germline V gene, CDR1 is DFQATT and CDR2 is SNEGSKA (reference sequence). Trimming at V came to 1 base and at J to 3 bases, leaving 6 bases not matched to a gene.